A selection of T cell receptor beta chains follows, all from one sample in a study of blood T cell repertoires in COVID-19. The protocol was immunoSEQ multiplex PCR, while the TCRdb copy is restricted to in-frame clones and leaves out a portion. The data hold roughly 180,000 clones, with almost 85% observed a single time. Material for sequencing was peripheral blood. The receptors here all came from a man aged 35 to 55 who had recovered from COVID-19. Both conserved end residues are part of each CDR3. The D gene is left open where the match is weak. Clone size is given for some rows only: seen once, a few or many times, or a class if the clone is expanded.

v_gene: TRBV7-3; d_gene: TRBD2; len: 16; abundance: NA; j_gene: TRBJ2-3; CDR3nt: TGTGCCAGCAGCCTGGGACTAGCGGGGCACACAGATACGCAGTATTTT; CDR3aa: CASSLGLAGHTDTQYF
v_gene: TRBV4-2; d_gene: TRBD2; len: 17; abundance: once; j_gene: TRBJ2-1; CDR3nt: TGTGCCAGCAGCCTGTTTTTGGGACTAGAAATCGACAATGAGCAGTTCTTC; CDR3aa: CASSLFLGLEIDNEQFF
v_gene: TRBV6-6; d_gene: TRBD2; len: 16; abundance: NA; j_gene: TRBJ2-3; CDR3nt: TGTGCCAGCACAGAACGACTAGCGGGCAGCACAGATACGCAGTATTTT; CDR3aa: CASTERLAGSTDTQYF
v_gene: TRBV9; d_gene: NA; len: 14; abundance: NA; j_gene: TRBJ2-7; CDR3nt: TGTGCCAGCAGCGTAGACCGCGGTTTCTACGAGCAGTACTTC; CDR3aa: CASSVDRGFYEQYF
v_gene: TRBV19; d_gene: TRBD1; len: 14; abundance: NA; j_gene: TRBJ2-7; CDR3nt: TGTGCCAGTAGTTCGGGGACAGGGGTAAACGAGCAGTACTTC; CDR3aa: CASSSGTGVNEQYF
v_gene: TRBV6-5; d_gene: TRBD1; len: 15; abundance: NA; j_gene: TRBJ1-2; CDR3nt: TGTGCCAGCAGCGACATTCGAACAGGGGACGATGGCTACACCTTC; CDR3aa: CASSDIRTGDDGYTF
v_gene: TRBV20-1; d_gene: NA; len: 11; abundance: NA; j_gene: TRBJ2-1; CDR3nt: TGCAGTGCTAGAGATCGGTATGAGCAGTTCTTC; CDR3aa: CSARDRYEQFF
v_gene: TRBV19; d_gene: TRBD1; len: 13; abundance: NA; j_gene: TRBJ2-7; CDR3nt: TGTGCCAGCGTTGGACAGGGAGAATACGAGCAGTACTTC; CDR3aa: CASVGQGEYEQYF
v_gene: TRBV23-1; d_gene: NA; len: 13; abundance: NA; j_gene: TRBJ1-2; CDR3nt: TGCGCCAGCAGTCCCGGAGGCCTACATGGCTACACCTTC; CDR3aa: CASSPGGLHGYTF
v_gene: TRBV18; d_gene: NA; len: 13; abundance: NA; j_gene: TRBJ2-5; CDR3nt: TGTGCCAGCTCACCATTGGGAGGAGAGACCCAGTACTTC; CDR3aa: CASSPLGGETQYF
v_gene: TRBV19; d_gene: TRBD1; len: 12; abundance: once; j_gene: TRBJ1-2; CDR3nt: TGTGCCAGTAGGCCGACAGGGGAGGGCTACACCTTC; CDR3aa: CASRPTGEGYTF
v_gene: TRBV7-3; d_gene: TRBD2; len: 14; abundance: NA; j_gene: TRBJ2-1; CDR3nt: TGTGCCAGCAGCTTAATGGGGAGGGGCAATGAGCAGTTCTTC; CDR3aa: CASSLMGRGNEQFF
v_gene: TRBV28; d_gene: NA; len: 14; abundance: NA; j_gene: TRBJ1-1; CDR3nt: TGTGCCAGCAGTCCCCCTTCCTCCGACTCTGAAGCTTTCTTT; CDR3aa: CASSPPSSDSEAFF
v_gene: TRBV6-5; d_gene: NA; len: 14; abundance: NA; j_gene: TRBJ1-2; CDR3nt: TGTGCCAGCAGTTACTCGGGGCCCAGGAATGGCTACACCTTC; CDR3aa: CASSYSGPRNGYTF
v_gene: TRBV18; d_gene: NA; len: 15; abundance: NA; j_gene: TRBJ2-1; CDR3nt: TGTGCCAGCTCACTTAACGGCGGGCAGGTAAATGAGCAGTTCTTC; CDR3aa: CASSLNGGQVNEQFF
v_gene: TRBV11-3; d_gene: TRBD2; len: 17; abundance: NA; j_gene: TRBJ2-1; CDR3nt: TGTGCCAGCAGCTTAAGACGACTAGCGGGGGGGCCGAGTGAGCAGTTCTTC; CDR3aa: CASSLRRLAGGPSEQFF
v_gene: TRBV2; d_gene: TRBD1; len: 14; abundance: few; j_gene: TRBJ1-2; CDR3nt: TGTGCCAGCCGACCGGGACAGGGGGCGTGGGGCTACACCTTC; CDR3aa: CASRPGQGAWGYTF
v_gene: TRBV4-3; d_gene: TRBD1; len: 15; abundance: NA; j_gene: TRBJ2-3; CDR3nt: TGCGCCAGCAGCCAAGAAGACAGGGGTCCAGATACGCAGTATTTT; CDR3aa: CASSQEDRGPDTQYF
v_gene: TRBV4-3; d_gene: NA; len: 13; abundance: NA; j_gene: TRBJ1-1; CDR3nt: TGCGCCAGCAGCCAAGATGGGGAGGCTGAAGCTTTCTTT; CDR3aa: CASSQDGEAEAFF
v_gene: TRBV19; d_gene: NA; len: 15; abundance: NA; j_gene: TRBJ2-6; CDR3nt: TGTGCCAGTAGTATCTTCGGCTCTGGGGCCAACGTCCTGACTTTC; CDR3aa: CASSIFGSGANVLTF
v_gene: TRBV11-1; d_gene: NA; len: 15; abundance: NA; j_gene: TRBJ2-3; CDR3nt: TGTGCCAGCAGCTTAGACAGAGAGCTCACAGATACGCAGTATTTT; CDR3aa: CASSLDRELTDTQYF
v_gene: TRBV11-3; d_gene: NA; len: 13; abundance: few; j_gene: TRBJ1-2; CDR3nt: TGTGCCAGCAGCTTAGCAGGTTTTGGTGGCTACACCTTC; CDR3aa: CASSLAGFGGYTF
v_gene: TRBV15; d_gene: NA; len: 15; abundance: NA; j_gene: TRBJ1-5; CDR3nt: TGTGCCACCAGCAGAGCCCCAGGGAGGAATCAGCCCCAGCATTTT; CDR3aa: CATSRAPGRNQPQHF
v_gene: TRBV6-6; d_gene: TRBD1; len: 12; abundance: NA; j_gene: TRBJ2-2; CDR3nt: TGTGCCGCCGAAGGGGGCTCCGGGGAGCTGTTTTTT; CDR3aa: CAAEGGSGELFF
v_gene: TRBV4-2; d_gene: NA; len: 15; abundance: many; j_gene: TRBJ1-5; CDR3nt: TGTGCCAGCAGCCCATCAGCGGACGGGTATCAGCCCCAGCATTTT; CDR3aa: CASSPSADGYQPQHF
v_gene: TRBV3-1/TRBV3-2; d_gene: TRBD1; len: 14; abundance: NA; j_gene: TRBJ2-2; CDR3nt: TGTGCCAGCAGCCAAGGACAGGGCGGCGGGGAGCTGTTTTTT; CDR3aa: CASSQGQGGGELFF
v_gene: TRBV2; d_gene: NA; len: 13; abundance: NA; j_gene: TRBJ2-1; CDR3nt: TGTGCCAGCAGTGCCAGGAAAGAATATGAGCAGTTCTTC; CDR3aa: CASSARKEYEQFF
v_gene: TRBV4-3; d_gene: TRBD1; len: 18; abundance: NA; j_gene: TRBJ1-1; CDR3nt: TGCGCCAGCAGCCCAAGAGCCCCTGGACAGGAGGGTTACACTGAAGCTTTCTTT; CDR3aa: CASSPRAPGQEGYTEAFF
v_gene: TRBV6-1; d_gene: NA; len: 15; abundance: NA; j_gene: TRBJ1-6; CDR3nt: TGTGCCAGCAGTGAAAGCCCAGGGACAAATTCACCCCTCCACTTT; CDR3aa: CASSESPGTNSPLHF
v_gene: TRBV11-2; d_gene: TRBD2; len: 14; abundance: NA; j_gene: TRBJ2-3; CDR3nt: TGTGCCAGCAGCCCGACTAGCGGCACAGATACGCAGTATTTT; CDR3aa: CASSPTSGTDTQYF
v_gene: TRBV21-1; d_gene: NA; len: 14; abundance: NA; j_gene: TRBJ2-3; CDR3nt: TGTGCCAGCAATCTGATGAGCAACACAGATACGCAGTATTTT; CDR3aa: CASNLMSNTDTQYF
v_gene: TRBV9; d_gene: TRBD2; len: 17; abundance: NA; j_gene: TRBJ2-1; CDR3nt: TGTGCCAGCAGCGGGATTCCGGGACTAGAGGGCCTTAATGAGCAGTTCTTC; CDR3aa: CASSGIPGLEGLNEQFF
v_gene: TRBV28; d_gene: NA; len: 13; abundance: NA; j_gene: TRBJ2-1; CDR3nt: TGTGCCAGCAGTTTAACCCAGTCAACTGAGCAGTTCTTC; CDR3aa: CASSLTQSTEQFF
v_gene: TRBV27; d_gene: NA; len: 14; abundance: NA; j_gene: TRBJ1-4; CDR3nt: TGTGCCAGCAGACTGACTACGAGCTCTGAAAAACTGTTTTTT; CDR3aa: CASRLTTSSEKLFF
v_gene: TRBV5-6; d_gene: TRBD1; len: 14; abundance: NA; j_gene: TRBJ1-6; CDR3nt: TGTGCCAGCAGCCTGTGGACAGGGGTTTCACCCCTCCACTTT; CDR3aa: CASSLWTGVSPLHF
v_gene: TRBV5-4; d_gene: NA; len: 15; abundance: few; j_gene: TRBJ2-3; CDR3nt: TGTGCCAGCAGTTTGCCAACTAGCAGCACAGATACGCAGTATTTT; CDR3aa: CASSLPTSSTDTQYF
v_gene: TRBV7-3; d_gene: TRBD1; len: 18; abundance: NA; j_gene: TRBJ1-4; CDR3nt: TGTGCCAGCAGCTTAAGGGAGGACTCCGGGACAGAGAATGAAAAACTGTTTTTT; CDR3aa: CASSLREDSGTENEKLFF
v_gene: TRBV14; d_gene: TRBD1; len: 16; abundance: once; j_gene: TRBJ2-1; CDR3nt: TGTGCCAGCAGCTCAAGTACAGGGGGCGCGGGAAATGAGCAGTTCTTC; CDR3aa: CASSSSTGGAGNEQFF
v_gene: TRBV28; d_gene: NA; len: 12; abundance: NA; j_gene: TRBJ2-1; CDR3nt: TGTGCCAGCAGTCTCACTAAAGATGAGCAGTTCTTC; CDR3aa: CASSLTKDEQFF
v_gene: TRBV11-2; d_gene: NA; len: 14; abundance: once; j_gene: TRBJ2-1; CDR3nt: TGTGCCAGCAGCTTAGCGCAGGCCTACAATGAGCAGTTCTTC; CDR3aa: CASSLAQAYNEQFF
v_gene: TRBV6-5; d_gene: NA; len: 15; abundance: NA; j_gene: TRBJ1-1; CDR3nt: TGTGCCAGCAGCATTCGTGGGGAGATGAACACTGAAGCTTTCTTT; CDR3aa: CASSIRGEMNTEAFF
v_gene: TRBV19; d_gene: TRBD2; len: 13; abundance: NA; j_gene: TRBJ2-3; CDR3nt: TGTGCCAGTCGGGCGGGGGGGAGAGATACGCAGTATTTT; CDR3aa: CASRAGGRDTQYF
v_gene: TRBV3-1/TRBV3-2; d_gene: TRBD1; len: 13; abundance: NA; j_gene: TRBJ2-7; CDR3nt: TGTGCCAGCGCCGGACAGGTATCCGCCGAGCAGTACTTC; CDR3aa: CASAGQVSAEQYF
v_gene: TRBV28; d_gene: NA; len: 11; abundance: NA; j_gene: TRBJ1-1; CDR3nt: TGTGCCAGCAGTTTTACGGGTGAAGCTTTCTTT; CDR3aa: CASSFTGEAFF
v_gene: TRBV7-9; d_gene: NA; len: 14; abundance: NA; j_gene: TRBJ2-4; CDR3nt: TGTGCCAGCAGCCACCGGGAAATTAAAAACATTCAGTACTTC; CDR3aa: CASSHREIKNIQYF
v_gene: TRBV4-3; d_gene: NA; len: 12; abundance: NA; j_gene: TRBJ1-2; CDR3nt: TGCGCCAGCAGCCAAGTAGGGCACAGGCCGTCCTTC; CDR3aa: CASSQVGHRPSF
v_gene: TRBV7-8; d_gene: TRBD2; len: 18; abundance: once; j_gene: TRBJ2-7; CDR3nt: TGTGCCAGCAGCCCCCAGGCCAGCGGGGGGGAGCGGAGGTACGAGCAGTACTTC; CDR3aa: CASSPQASGGERRYEQYF
v_gene: TRBV12-1; d_gene: NA; len: 15; abundance: NA; j_gene: TRBJ2-7; CDR3nt: TGTGCCAGCAGCTATTCTTCCCAGGGCCCCTACGAGCAGTACTTC; CDR3aa: CASSYSSQGPYEQYF
v_gene: TRBV9; d_gene: NA; len: 13; abundance: few; j_gene: TRBJ2-2; CDR3nt: TGTGCCAGCAGCCCTTGGGGAGACGGGGAGCTGTTTTTT; CDR3aa: CASSPWGDGELFF
v_gene: TRBV4-3; d_gene: TRBD1; len: 14; abundance: few; j_gene: TRBJ2-2; CDR3nt: TGCGCCAGCAGCCAGGACAGGGGATTCGGGGAGCTGTTTTTT; CDR3aa: CASSQDRGFGELFF
v_gene: TRBV12-3/TRBV12-4; d_gene: TRBD2; len: 13; abundance: NA; j_gene: TRBJ2-7; CDR3nt: TGTGCCAGCAGTTTTGGGAGGGTTTACGAGCAGTACTTC; CDR3aa: CASSFGRVYEQYF
v_gene: TRBV5-1; d_gene: TRBD1; len: 15; abundance: NA; j_gene: TRBJ2-3; CDR3nt: TGCGCCAGCAGCTTGACCGGGACAGTCACAGATACGCAGTATTTT; CDR3aa: CASSLTGTVTDTQYF
v_gene: TRBV11-1; d_gene: NA; len: 13; abundance: NA; j_gene: TRBJ1-1; CDR3nt: TGTGCCAGCAGCCCCACGGACAGCACTGAAGCTTTCTTT; CDR3aa: CASSPTDSTEAFF
v_gene: TRBV14; d_gene: TRBD1; len: 14; abundance: NA; j_gene: TRBJ1-2; CDR3nt: TGTGCCAGCAGCCAACCCGGGACAGGGTATGGCTACACCTTC; CDR3aa: CASSQPGTGYGYTF
v_gene: TRBV4-3; d_gene: NA; len: 13; abundance: NA; j_gene: TRBJ1-3; CDR3nt: TGCGCCAGCAGCCAAAGCCCCGGGGACACCATATATTTT; CDR3aa: CASSQSPGDTIYF
v_gene: TRBV19; d_gene: TRBD2; len: 14; abundance: NA; j_gene: TRBJ2-1; CDR3nt: TGTGCCAGTAGTAACAGTCGGGGGGTACATGAGCAGTTCTTC; CDR3aa: CASSNSRGVHEQFF
v_gene: TRBV11-3; d_gene: NA; len: 13; abundance: NA; j_gene: TRBJ2-5; CDR3nt: TGTGCCAGCAGCTTCCGGGCAGGAGGGACCCAGTACTTC; CDR3aa: CASSFRAGGTQYF
v_gene: TRBV5-5; d_gene: NA; len: 14; abundance: NA; j_gene: TRBJ2-5; CDR3nt: TGTGCCAGCAGCTCTACTAGTGATGGAGAGACCCAGTACTTC; CDR3aa: CASSSTSDGETQYF